This TCR beta chain was recorded in a study of identical twins. The sample holds a few counts of this clonotype. Its antigen is not identified. TCRdb itself ran the 5' RACE reads through MiXCR, one entry per CDR3 protein. The sample shows about 210,000 distinct CDR3 sequences, around 9.6% of them seen only once. Regarding the study as a whole: Insertions were fewer in abundant cord blood beta clonotypes, whereas memory repertoires showed none of this pattern. Zero-insertion analyses could be partly confounded by invariant MAIT and iNKT cells.

The germline V gene encodes CDR1 KGHSH and CDR2 LQKENI. V was cut by 6 bases and J by 8 bases, with 14 bases left in between. The CDR3 sequence is 13 residues long. The TCR was taken from a woman between 18 and 30 years old in good health. The source material was memory (CD45RO+) T cells sorted from blood. V and J are TRBV18 and TRBJ2-1; the D gene is possibly TRBD2 (6 bases). CDR3 DNA sequence: TGTGCCAGCTCGCCCCAGTGGGGGGATGAGCAGTTCTTC. Amino acid sequence: CASSPQWGDEQFF.